This T cell receptor (beta chain) is drawn from a study of blood T cell repertoires in COVID-19. As for the study in general: The United States, Italy and Spain provided the acute and convalescent COVID-19 samples. T cells, B-cell-depleted T cells, or PBMCs provided the cDNA or gDNA that served as material.

The CDR3 is made up of 13 amino acids. Trimming took off 5 bases at V and 0 bases at J, with 11 bases between the two ends. Germline assignment: CDR1 GTSNPN and CDR2 SVGIG (reference sequence). Original data processing: Amplified reference gene primers provided the basis for estimating nucleated cell counts. Sequencing was performed with immunoSEQ multiplex PCR; in TCRdb, only in-frame clones are kept and a portion is missing. The V and J calls and clone size are taken from that table; D and trimming were inferred from the DNA. The repertoire holds about 150,000 clones, over 80% seen once, with 5.5% to 7.5% in the top ten.

The clonotype comes from an elderly man with acute or convalescent COVID-19. The rearrangement links TRBV30 to TRBJ2-7, with D perhaps matching TRBD1 (6 bases). The material sequenced was peripheral blood. The CDR3 region is CAWATGFSYEQYF. The CDR3 coding sequence is TGTGCCTGGGCGACAGGTTTCTCCTACGAGCAGTACTTC.